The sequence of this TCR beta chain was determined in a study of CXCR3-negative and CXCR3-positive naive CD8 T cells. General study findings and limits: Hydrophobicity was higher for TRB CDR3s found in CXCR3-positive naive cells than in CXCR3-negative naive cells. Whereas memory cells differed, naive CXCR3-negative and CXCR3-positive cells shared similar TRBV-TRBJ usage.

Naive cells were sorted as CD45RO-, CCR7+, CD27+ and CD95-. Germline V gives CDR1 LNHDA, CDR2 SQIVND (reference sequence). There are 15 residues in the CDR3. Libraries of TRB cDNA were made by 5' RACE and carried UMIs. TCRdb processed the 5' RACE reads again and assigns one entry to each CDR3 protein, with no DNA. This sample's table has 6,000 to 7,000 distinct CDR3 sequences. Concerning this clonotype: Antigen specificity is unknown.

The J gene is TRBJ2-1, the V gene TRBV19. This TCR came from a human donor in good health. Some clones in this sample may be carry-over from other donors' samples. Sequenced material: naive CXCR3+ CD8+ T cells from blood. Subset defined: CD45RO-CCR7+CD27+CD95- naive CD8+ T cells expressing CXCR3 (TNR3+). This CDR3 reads CASSISVSSYNEQFF.